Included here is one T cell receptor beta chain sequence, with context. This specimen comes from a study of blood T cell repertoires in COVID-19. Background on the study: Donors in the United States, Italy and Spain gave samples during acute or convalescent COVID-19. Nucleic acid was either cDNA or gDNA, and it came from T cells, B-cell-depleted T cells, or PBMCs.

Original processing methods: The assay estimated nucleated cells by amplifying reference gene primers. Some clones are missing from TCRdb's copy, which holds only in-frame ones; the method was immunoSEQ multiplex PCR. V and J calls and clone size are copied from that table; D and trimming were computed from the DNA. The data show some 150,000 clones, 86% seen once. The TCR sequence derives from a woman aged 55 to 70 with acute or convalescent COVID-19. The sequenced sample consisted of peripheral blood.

The CDR3 protein is CASSRLGLAGGGETQYF. CDR3 in DNA: TGTGCCAGCAGCCGCCTCGGACTAGCGGGGGGGGGAGAGACCCAGTACTTC. The gene calls are TRBV28 and TRBJ2-5, with 15 bases that match TRBD2. CDR3 length: 17 residues. Trimming cost V 6 bases and J 4 bases; bases outside gene matches: 9. Germline V CDR1 and CDR2: MDHEN, SYDVKM.